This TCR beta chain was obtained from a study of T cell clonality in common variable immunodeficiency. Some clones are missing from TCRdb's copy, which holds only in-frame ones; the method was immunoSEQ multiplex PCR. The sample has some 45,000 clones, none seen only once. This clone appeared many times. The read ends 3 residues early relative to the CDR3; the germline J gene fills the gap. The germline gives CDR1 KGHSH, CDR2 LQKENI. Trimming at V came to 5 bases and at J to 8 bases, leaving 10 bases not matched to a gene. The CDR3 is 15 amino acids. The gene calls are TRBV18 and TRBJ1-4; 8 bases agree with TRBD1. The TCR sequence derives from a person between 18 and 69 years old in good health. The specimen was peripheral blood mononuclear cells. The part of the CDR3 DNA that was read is TGTGCCAGCTCAGCATCGCAGGGGGCGGGCGAAAAA. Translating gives CASSASQGAGEK. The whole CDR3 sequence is CASSASQGAGEKLFF.